These T cell receptor beta chains were read from a single sample in a study of T cells after yellow fever vaccination. MiXCR, run by TCRdb on the 5' RACE reads, gives a single entry per CDR3 protein. The sample consists of a few hundred thousand distinct CDR3 sequences, roughly 8% of them appearing once. The sequenced sample was PBMCs, obtained about 49 days after the first yellow fever vaccination. The receptors here all came from a man younger than 35 who received the YFV17D yellow fever vaccine. Both conserved end residues are part of each CDR3. The D gene is left open where the match is weak. Size is stated for part of the rows, as once, few or many counts, or as a class when the clone is expanded.

J gene: TRBJ1-2; clone size: few; V gene: TRBV27; D gene: NA; CDR3 protein: CASSLWSGDYGGYTF; CDR3 DNA: TGTGCCAGCAGTTTATGGTCAGGGGATTATGGTGGCTACACCTTC
J gene: TRBJ1-1; clone size: few; V gene: TRBV5-1; D gene: NA; CDR3 protein: CASSIDRMNTEAFF; CDR3 DNA: TGCGCCAGCAGCATAGACAGGATGAACACTGAAGCTTTCTTT
J gene: TRBJ2-5; clone size: few; V gene: TRBV5-6; D gene: TRBD1; CDR3 protein: CASSFGTGPRGETQYF; CDR3 DNA: TGTGCCAGCAGTTTCGGGACAGGCCCTCGTGGGGAGACCCAGTACTTC
J gene: TRBJ1-2; clone size: few; V gene: TRBV7-2; D gene: NA; CDR3 protein: CASSTPSGGVNGYTF; CDR3 DNA: TGTGCCAGCAGTACACCCTCAGGAGGGGTTAATGGCTACACCTTC
J gene: TRBJ2-5; clone size: NA; V gene: TRBV5-1; D gene: NA; CDR3 protein: CASSLEYGDPGTQYF; CDR3 DNA: TGCGCCAGCAGCTTGGAATATGGGGACCCAGGAACCCAGTACTTC
J gene: TRBJ2-5; clone size: few; V gene: TRBV24-1; D gene: NA; CDR3 protein: CATSDSQETQYF; CDR3 DNA: TGTGCCACCAGTGACTCCCAAGAGACCCAGTACTTC
J gene: TRBJ2-1; clone size: NA; V gene: TRBV20-1; D gene: TRBD2; CDR3 protein: CSARDPLAGLGNEQFF; CDR3 DNA: TGCAGTGCTAGAGATCCCCTAGCGGGTCTTGGCAATGAGCAGTTCTTC
J gene: TRBJ2-3; clone size: many; V gene: TRBV3-1; D gene: NA; CDR3 protein: CASSQYQGGADTQYF; CDR3 DNA: TGTGCCAGCAGCCAATACCAGGGGGGCGCAGATACGCAGTATTTT
J gene: TRBJ1-1; clone size: few; V gene: TRBV3-1; D gene: NA; CDR3 protein: CASSQEGGGLNTEAFF; CDR3 DNA: TGTGCCAGCAGCCAGGAAGGAGGGGGGTTGAACACTGAAGCTTTCTTT
J gene: TRBJ2-4; clone size: few; V gene: TRBV6-2/TRBV6-3; D gene: NA; CDR3 protein: CASSSRDSKNIQYF; CDR3 DNA: TGTGCCAGCAGTTCCAGGGATTCCAAAAACATTCAGTACTTC
J gene: TRBJ2-7; clone size: NA; V gene: TRBV19; D gene: NA; CDR3 protein: CASSSRDGGYEQYF; CDR3 DNA: TGTGCCAGTAGTTCCCGGGACGGAGGCTACGAGCAGTACTTC
J gene: TRBJ2-4; clone size: NA; V gene: TRBV20-1; D gene: NA; CDR3 protein: CSARVDGWGNIQYF; CDR3 DNA: TGCAGTGCTAGAGTGGACGGCTGGGGAAACATTCAGTACTTC
J gene: TRBJ1-1; clone size: many; V gene: TRBV5-1; D gene: NA; CDR3 protein: CASSFSTGMNTEAFF; CDR3 DNA: TGCGCCAGCAGCTTCTCGACCGGCATGAACACTGAAGCTTTCTTT
J gene: TRBJ2-5; clone size: NA; V gene: TRBV6-6; D gene: NA; CDR3 protein: CASSYDPSVTQYF; CDR3 DNA: TGTGCCAGCAGTTACGACCCTTCCGTGACCCAGTACTTC
J gene: TRBJ2-5; clone size: few; V gene: TRBV7-9; D gene: TRBD1; CDR3 protein: CASSFGDRGRQETQYF; CDR3 DNA: TGTGCCAGCAGCTTCGGGGACAGGGGAAGACAAGAGACCCAGTACTTC
J gene: TRBJ2-3; clone size: NA; V gene: TRBV24-1; D gene: NA; CDR3 protein: CATSWAGTDTQYF; CDR3 DNA: TGTGCCACCAGTTGGGCAGGGACAGATACGCAGTATTTT
J gene: TRBJ1-2; clone size: NA; V gene: TRBV5-6; D gene: TRBD1; CDR3 protein: CASSKKRPEGQITLEGYTF; CDR3 DNA: TGTGCCAGCAGCAAAAAACGACCCGAGGGACAGATCACTCTCGAGGGCTACACCTTC
J gene: TRBJ2-1; clone size: many; V gene: TRBV5-1; D gene: TRBD2; CDR3 protein: CASSLLAGGFEQFF; CDR3 DNA: TGCGCCAGCAGCTTACTAGCGGGGGGGTTTGAGCAGTTCTTC
J gene: TRBJ1-2; clone size: few; V gene: TRBV5-1; D gene: NA; CDR3 protein: CASSPAEGKRQYGYTF; CDR3 DNA: TGCGCCAGCAGCCCCGCGGAGGGGAAGCGACAGTATGGCTACACCTTC
J gene: TRBJ2-1; clone size: many; V gene: TRBV5-5; D gene: NA; CDR3 protein: CASSLLGSSYNEQFF; CDR3 DNA: TGTGCCAGCAGCTTGCTAGGGAGCTCCTACAATGAGCAGTTCTTC
J gene: TRBJ2-3; clone size: NA; V gene: TRBV20-1; D gene: NA; CDR3 protein: CSARWGEVTDTQYF; CDR3 DNA: TGCAGTGCTAGATGGGGGGAAGTCACAGATACGCAGTATTTT
J gene: TRBJ2-3; clone size: NA; V gene: TRBV2; D gene: NA; CDR3 protein: CASRPGPGVSDTQYF; CDR3 DNA: TGTGCCAGCAGGCCGGGACCCGGGGTGTCCGATACGCAGTATTTT
J gene: TRBJ2-7; clone size: few; V gene: TRBV7-8; D gene: TRBD2; CDR3 protein: CASSFPARRAGDSYEQYF; CDR3 DNA: TGTGCCAGCAGCTTTCCTGCCCGGCGAGCGGGGGACTCCTACGAGCAGTACTTC
J gene: TRBJ1-4; clone size: few; V gene: TRBV9; D gene: TRBD1; CDR3 protein: CASSPRGRGEKLFF; CDR3 DNA: TGTGCCAGCAGCCCCCGGGGCAGGGGGGAAAAACTGTTTTTT
J gene: TRBJ1-4; clone size: few; V gene: TRBV20-1; D gene: NA; CDR3 protein: CSAKPPHREKLFF; CDR3 DNA: TGCAGTGCTAAACCTCCCCACCGGGAAAAACTGTTTTTT